These 10 T cell receptor beta chains were sequenced from one sample in a study of response to subunit inactivated influenza vaccine. TCRdb reanalysed the RT-PCR reads using MiXCR and keeps one entry per CDR3 protein. The repertoire includes about half a million distinct CDR3 sequences, about a tenth of them detected once, and about 12% sits in the top ten. This sample comprised PBMCs from blood, obtained roughly 47 days after vaccination. These receptors were taken from a man aged 50 to 59 who received an inactivated influenza vaccine.

A note on this clonotype: The germline gene is not matched at one end of the junction; a read error may be the cause. V gene TRBV15 combines with J gene TRBJ2-2; TRBD2 aligns across 7 bases. Germline CDR1 LNHNV, CDR2 YYDKDF (reference sequence). CDR3 length: 15 amino acids. The CDR3 sequence is CATSRGLADTGELLF. As DNA, the CDR3 is TGTGCCACCAGCAGAGGCCTAGCGGACACCGGGGAGCTGCTTTTT.

The sample holds many counts of this clonotype. The chain carries TRBV7-9 and TRBJ2-1, with 7 bases identical to TRBD1. Trimming at V came to 5 bases and at J to 6 bases, leaving 13 bases not matched to a gene. The CDR3 consists of 16 residues. The V gene's germline CDR1 is SEHNR and CDR2 FQNEAQ (reference sequence). The CDR3 nucleotides are TGTGCCAGCAGCGCACCCCCGGGACAGCCTCGCAATGAGCAGTTCTTC. Its translation is CASSAPPGQPRNEQFF.

J is TRBJ2-2 and V is TRBV20-1; tentative D call: TRBD2 (5 bases). The V and J ends lost 0 bases and 5 bases respectively, with 16 bases between them. CDR3 length equals 16 residues. Germline V gives CDR1 DFQATT, CDR2 SNEGSKA (reference sequence). CDR3 amino acids: CSARDGGNPKTGELFF. The CDR3 DNA reads as TGCAGTGCTAGAGATGGAGGTAACCCCAAGACCGGGGAGCTGTTTTTT.

The chain is built from TRBV10-3 and TRBJ2-1; the D is unclear. Germline CDR1 reads ENHRY; CDR2 reads SYGVKD. V was cut by 0 bases and J by 1 base, with 7 bases left in between. This CDR3 contains 15 residues. CDR3 sequence: CAISESGPSYNEQFF. The CDR3 DNA follows: TGTGCCATCAGTGAGTCCGGACCGTCCTACAATGAGCAGTTCTTC.

The rearrangement joins TRBV7-2 to TRBJ2-5, with D hard to call. The V and J ends lost 4 bases and 5 bases respectively, with 8 bases between them. The germline CDR1 and CDR2 sequences are SGHTA and FQGNSA. The CDR3 has 12 residues. CDR3 protein: CASSYTQETQYF. Written as DNA, the CDR3 is TGTGCCAGCAGCTACACCCAGGAGACCCAGTACTTC.

This clonotype was recorded many times. J is TRBJ2-5 and V is TRBV7-8; the D call may be TRBD1 or TRBD2 (5 bases each). This CDR3 contains 15 residues. V was pared by 3 bases and J by 5 bases, with 16 bases between. The germline V gene encodes CDR1 SGHVS and CDR2 FQNEAQ. Written as DNA, the CDR3 is TGTGCCAGCAGCTTTTGGAGAGGAGAGGGGGAGACCCAGTACTTC. Protein sequence: CASSFWRGEGETQYF.

This clonotype was counted a few times. CDR3 nucleotide sequence: TGTGCCAGCAGTTTAACTGTCATGGCGCAGTACTTC. Amino acids: CASSLTVMAQYF. This chain links TRBV12-3 or TRBV12-4 with TRBJ2-7; D gene unclear. V gave up 2 bases and J gave up 9 bases, with 11 bases separating them. The CDR3 has 12 residues.

For this clonotype: This may be a read error: a much more frequent sequence differs by one nucleotide. V is TRBV7-2 and J is TRBJ2-5; unclear D gene. Germline assignment: CDR1 SGHTA and CDR2 FQGNSA. The CDR3 length is 11 residues. CDR3 region: CSSSPKETQYF. The CDR3 bases are TGTTCCAGCAGCCCAAAAGAGACCCAGTACTTC.

This clonotype was observed at least ten times. The gene calls are TRBV29-1 and TRBJ2-2; D perhaps matches TRBD2 (6 bases). Germline V CDR1 and CDR2: SQVTM, ANQGSEA. V was cut by 6 bases and J by 4 bases, with 6 bases left in between. The CDR3 loop spans 11 amino acids. CDR3 in amino acids: CSVGGTGELFF. In DNA, the CDR3 is TGCAGCGTGGGAGGCACCGGGGAGCTGTTTTTT.

This chain joins TRBV29-1 and TRBJ2-3, with TRBD2 matching 8 bases. With 1 base clipped from V and 3 bases from J, the junction kept 6 bases outside the gene matches. The CDR3 contains 15 residues. Germline CDR1 reads SQVTM; CDR2 reads ANQGSEA. CDR3 protein: CSVEGGGGRTDTQYF. In DNA form, the CDR3 reads TGCAGCGTTGAAGGTGGCGGGGGGAGGACAGATACGCAGTATTTT.